These T cell receptor beta chains were read from a single sample in a study of blood T cell repertoires in COVID-19. Generated by immunoSEQ multiplex PCR, the TCRdb table keeps only in-frame clones and is missing some. This sample has 100,000 or so clones; approximately 91% occur once, and the top ten carry more than 0.85%. Sequences were obtained from peripheral blood. These TCRs come from a man in his fifties or sixties with acute or convalescent COVID-19. Both conserved end residues are part of each CDR3. The D gene is left open where the match is weak. The size field is filled for only some rows; it gives once, few, many or a size class.

TRBV7-2	TRBD2	once	TRBJ2-7	TGTGCCAGCAGCTTAAGGGGGGTAGCGGGATTCTACGAGCAGTACTTC	CASSLRGVAGFYEQYF
TRBV2	TRBD2	-	TRBJ2-3	TGTGCCAGCAGTGACCCAACAGCGGGAGGATGGGATACGCAGTATTTT	CASSDPTAGGWDTQYF
TRBV5-4	-	once	TRBJ1-3	TGTGCCAGCAGCTTGGATGGTACAGGGCGCTCTGGAAACACCATATATTTT	CASSLDGTGRSGNTIYF
TRBV7-7	-	-	TRBJ2-3	TGTGCCAGCAGCCAAAGCGGCCGCACAGATACGCAGTATTTT	CASSQSGRTDTQYF
TRBV7-8	-	-	TRBJ1-1	TGTGCCAGCAGCATCCGGACGGGGGAAGCTTTCTTT	CASSIRTGEAFF
TRBV3-1/TRBV3-2	-	-	TRBJ1-1	TGTGCCAGCAGCCAAGTAGGGGGGAACACTGAAGCTTTCTTT	CASSQVGGNTEAFF
TRBV10-3	TRBD1	-	TRBJ1-6	TGTGCCACCAGGACAGGGGGCACCTATAATTCACCCCTCCACTTT	CATRTGGTYNSPLHF
TRBV10-3	-	-	TRBJ1-5	TGTGCCATCAGTGCCCTTAACGAGGATCAGCCCCAGCATTTT	CAISALNEDQPQHF
TRBV29-1	-	-	TRBJ2-7	TGCAGCGTTGAAACAGGGAAGGGATCCTACGAGCAGTACTTC	CSVETGKGSYEQYF
TRBV3-1/TRBV3-2	TRBD1	-	TRBJ1-2	TGTGCCAGCAGTCCAGGGGGCGGCTATGGCTACACCTTC	CASSPGGGYGYTF
TRBV30	TRBD1	-	TRBJ1-5	TGTGCCTGGAGTCCCTTTCTTCCGGGACAGGGGGCAGGTAATCAGCCCCAGCATTTT	CAWSPFLPGQGAGNQPQHF
TRBV28	TRBD1	-	TRBJ1-5	TGTGCCAGCAGTTCACCGCCACGGACAGGGGCGAGGCAGCCCCAGCATTTT	CASSSPPRTGARQPQHF
TRBV9	TRBD1	-	TRBJ1-4	TGTGCCAGCAGCGGGGGACAGCCGAATGAAAAACTGTTTTTT	CASSGGQPNEKLFF
TRBV3-1/TRBV3-2	-	few	TRBJ2-2	TGTGCCAGCAGCTCCTTCGTCACCGGGGAGCTGTTTTTT	CASSSFVTGELFF
TRBV11-3	-	-	TRBJ2-1	TGTGCCAGCAGCCCAAGGGGAACCTTAGCTCTCAATGAGCAGTTCTTC	CASSPRGTLALNEQFF
TRBV11-3	TRBD1	-	TRBJ2-5	TGTGCCAGCAGCTCAAGACAGGGGGCTCAGGAGACCCAGTACTTC	CASSSRQGAQETQYF
TRBV11-3	-	few	TRBJ1-2	TGTGCCAGCAGCTTAGGGCGCTCGAGGGACTATGGCTACACCTTC	CASSLGRSRDYGYTF
TRBV5-1	-	-	TRBJ2-1	TGCGCCAGCAACCCGGTGGGGGGTTCCTACAATGAGCAGTTCTTC	CASNPVGGSYNEQFF
TRBV30	-	-	TRBJ2-1	TGTGCCTGGGAAGGAGGTACTTACAATGAGCAGTTCTTC	CAWEGGTYNEQFF
TRBV27	-	-	TRBJ1-2	TGTGCCAGCAGTTTTCAGGGGCGAAACTATGGCTACACCTTC	CASSFQGRNYGYTF
TRBV9	-	-	TRBJ2-5	TGTGCCAGCAGCCTAGGGGACAAAGAGACCCAGTACTTC	CASSLGDKETQYF
TRBV20-1	-	-	TRBJ1-6	TGCAGTGCTAGTCAACAGGGTAGCTCGAACTCCTATAATTCACCCCTCCACTTT	CSASQQGSSNSYNSPLHF
TRBV7-3	TRBD1	-	TRBJ2-1	TGTGCCAGCAGCTTAAACAGGGGATCCAATGAGCAGTTCTTC	CASSLNRGSNEQFF
TRBV3-1/TRBV3-2	-	once	TRBJ2-5	TGTGCCAGCAGCCAAGCTCACCGAGGAGAGACCCAGTACTTC	CASSQAHRGETQYF
TRBV2	-	-	TRBJ1-1	TGTGCCAGCAGTGCGACCGGGGACACTGAAGCTTTCTTT	CASSATGDTEAFF
TRBV7-9	-	-	TRBJ2-3	TGTGCCAGCAGCGATACTAGCTCGGGTGTCACAGATACGCAGTATTTT	CASSDTSSGVTDTQYF
TRBV5-1	TRBD1	-	TRBJ1-2	TGCGCCAGCAGCTTGGAAGGGACAGGCGGCTACACCTTC	CASSLEGTGGYTF
TRBV12-5	TRBD1	-	TRBJ1-1	TGTGCTAGTGGTTTGTCGGGGGGACAGGGGGCAAGTGGCACTGAAGCTTTCTTT	CASGLSGGQGASGTEAFF
TRBV28	-	-	TRBJ1-2	TGTGCCAGCCTCCCCGGGGGGAGGGGTGGCTACACCTTC	CASLPGGRGGYTF
TRBV6-2/TRBV6-3	TRBD1	-	TRBJ1-5	TGTGCCAGCAGTCTACTCGGGACAGCCCCTGGGCAGCCCCAGCATTTT	CASSLLGTAPGQPQHF
TRBV9	-	-	TRBJ2-1	TGTGCCAGCAGCGTAGTTGAGTACGCCAATGAGCAGTTCTTC	CASSVVEYANEQFF
TRBV30	TRBD2	-	TRBJ2-7	TGTGCCTGGAGGGGGAGCGGGAGTTACAACGAGCAGTACTTC	CAWRGSGSYNEQYF
TRBV28	TRBD1	-	TRBJ1-5	TGTGCCAGCAGTCCGCCCGGGACAGACTTTAATAGCAATCAGCCCCAGCATTTT	CASSPPGTDFNSNQPQHF
TRBV6-6	-	-	TRBJ1-3	TGTGCCAGCAGACGCCGCGACAGGGGAAACACCATATATTTT	CASRRRDRGNTIYF
TRBV6-5	TRBD1	once	TRBJ2-3	TGTGCCAGCAGAGACAGGGACCCTAGCACAGATACGCAGTATTTT	CASRDRDPSTDTQYF
TRBV5-1	-	-	TRBJ2-2	TGCGCCAGCAGCTTGGACAACCCGAACACCGGGGAGCTGTTTTTT	CASSLDNPNTGELFF
TRBV29-1	-	-	TRBJ1-2	TGCAGCGTCTCAATGACGGGAGATGGCTACACCTTC	CSVSMTGDGYTF
TRBV3-1/TRBV3-2	TRBD1	-	TRBJ1-1	TGTGCCAGCAGCCAAGACACAGGGGCGAACACTGAAGCTTTCTTT	CASSQDTGANTEAFF
TRBV27	TRBD1	-	TRBJ1-2	TGTGCCAGCAGAGACAGGGGCAGAGGCTACACCTTC	CASRDRGRGYTF
TRBV3-1/TRBV3-2	-	few	TRBJ2-5	TGTGCCAGCAGCTCGAATCGCAGGCTTCAAGAGACCCAGTACTTC	CASSSNRRLQETQYF
TRBV2	TRBD1	-	TRBJ1-5	TGTGCCAGCAACACAGGGGTCAATCAGCCCCAGCATTTT	CASNTGVNQPQHF
TRBV11-2	-	-	TRBJ1-2	TGTGCCAGCAGCTTGGGGGGGGCTGCTAACTATGGCTACACCTTC	CASSLGGAANYGYTF